This T cell receptor (beta chain) was identified during a study of beta chain features in type 1 diabetes. Regarding the study as a whole: The influence of HLA type on TCRB rearrangement stayed undetermined. There was a moderate but significant shortening of TCRB CDR3s in all four CD4+ subsets of Type 1 diabetes patients. Patients' naive, central memory and Treg TCRB repertoires seemed closer to one another than those of healthy donors.

In this sample, this clone turned up a few times. Its matching antigen is unknown. The CDR3 has 16 amino acids. V was trimmed by 0 bases and J by 0 bases, leaving 10 bases between them. In germline, CDR1 is SGHRS, CDR2 YFSETQ. Sequenced material consisted of expressed TCRB transcripts (all of the isolated RNA was reverse transcribed). Generated by immunoSEQ multiplex PCR, the TCRdb table keeps only in-frame clones and is missing some. The sample has fewer than 450,000 clones, approximately 13% seen once; the top ten hold about 0.016%. The TCR originated in a woman under 30 with type 1 diabetes. Sequencing used naive CD4+ T cells from blood. V gene TRBV5-1 combines with J gene TRBJ1-3; D gene uncertain. The CDR3 region is CASSLGASSSGNTIYF. CDR3 sequence (DNA): TGCGCCAGCAGCTTGGGGGCTTCCAGCTCTGGAAACACCATATATTTT.